These 3 T cell receptor beta chains came from one sample sequenced in a study of blood T cells in healthy people across ages. With a J-beta primer mix and a sample-barcoded 5' primer, a second PCR ran roughly 6 to 12 cycles. TCRdb independently ran MiXCR on the 5' RACE reads; one entry per CDR3 protein. The data show over 1,500,000 distinct CDR3 sequences, 49% seen once. Sample: blood. The receptors originated from a woman aged 40 to 49 in good health.

A few counts support this clonotype. J is TRBJ2-3 and V is TRBV7-2; D ambiguous. Germline lookup yields CDR1 SGHTA and CDR2 FQGNSA. Trimming cost V 8 bases and J 3 bases, with 12 bases left between them. There are 13 residues in the CDR3. The CDR3 is CASSALGTDTQYF. DNA of the CDR3: TGTGCCAGCTCCGCACTGGGAACAGATACGCAGTATTTT.

This clonotype was detected only a few times. The chain carries TRBV7-9 and TRBJ2-1; 9 bases are shared with TRBD2. This CDR3 is 16 amino acids long. V dropped 0 bases and J dropped 5; count of bases not matched to a gene: 5. Germline values: CDR1 SEHNR, CDR2 FQNEAQ (reference sequence). The DNA of the CDR3 is TGTGCCAGCAGCTTAGCCCGGGGACTAGCCAACAATGAGCAGTTCTTC. It specifies CASSLARGLANNEQFF.

The sample holds a few counts of this clonotype. The V and J genes are TRBV9 and TRBJ2-1; 7 bases fit TRBD2. The V gene end was trimmed by 4 bases and the J gene end by 7 bases; junction bases not matched to a gene: 20. The CDR3 totals 18 residues. CDR1 is SGDLS, CDR2 YYNGEE, per germline. As DNA, the CDR3 is TGTGCCAGCAGCCCCCGACCCCGAGCGGGGCTGATTGGGAATGAGCAGTTCTTC. Translating gives CASSPRPRAGLIGNEQFF. The full variable domain, rest sourced from reference TRBV9 and TRBJ2-1, is DSGVTQTPKHLITATGQRVTLRCSPRSGDLSVYWYQQSLDQGLQFLIQYYNGEERAKGNILERFSAQQFPDLHSELNLSSLELGDSALYFCASSPRPRAGLIGNEQFFGPGTRLTVL.